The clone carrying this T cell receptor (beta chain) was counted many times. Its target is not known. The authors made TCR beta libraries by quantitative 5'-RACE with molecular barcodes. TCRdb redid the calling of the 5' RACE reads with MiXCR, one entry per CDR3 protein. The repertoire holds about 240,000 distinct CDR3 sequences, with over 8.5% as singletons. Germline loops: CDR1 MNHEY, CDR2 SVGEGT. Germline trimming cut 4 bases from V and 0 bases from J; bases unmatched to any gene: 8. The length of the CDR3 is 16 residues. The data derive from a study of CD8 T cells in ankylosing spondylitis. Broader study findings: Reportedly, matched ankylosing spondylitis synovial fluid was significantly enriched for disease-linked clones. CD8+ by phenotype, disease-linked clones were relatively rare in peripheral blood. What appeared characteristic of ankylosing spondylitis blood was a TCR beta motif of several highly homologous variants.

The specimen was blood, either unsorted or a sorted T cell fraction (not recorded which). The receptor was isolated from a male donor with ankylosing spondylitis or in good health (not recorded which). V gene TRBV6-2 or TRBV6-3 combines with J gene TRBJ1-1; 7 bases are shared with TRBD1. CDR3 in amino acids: CASSFPGQRVNTEAFF. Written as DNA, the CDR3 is TGTGCCAGCAGTTTTCCGGGACAGAGGGTGAACACTGAAGCTTTCTTT.